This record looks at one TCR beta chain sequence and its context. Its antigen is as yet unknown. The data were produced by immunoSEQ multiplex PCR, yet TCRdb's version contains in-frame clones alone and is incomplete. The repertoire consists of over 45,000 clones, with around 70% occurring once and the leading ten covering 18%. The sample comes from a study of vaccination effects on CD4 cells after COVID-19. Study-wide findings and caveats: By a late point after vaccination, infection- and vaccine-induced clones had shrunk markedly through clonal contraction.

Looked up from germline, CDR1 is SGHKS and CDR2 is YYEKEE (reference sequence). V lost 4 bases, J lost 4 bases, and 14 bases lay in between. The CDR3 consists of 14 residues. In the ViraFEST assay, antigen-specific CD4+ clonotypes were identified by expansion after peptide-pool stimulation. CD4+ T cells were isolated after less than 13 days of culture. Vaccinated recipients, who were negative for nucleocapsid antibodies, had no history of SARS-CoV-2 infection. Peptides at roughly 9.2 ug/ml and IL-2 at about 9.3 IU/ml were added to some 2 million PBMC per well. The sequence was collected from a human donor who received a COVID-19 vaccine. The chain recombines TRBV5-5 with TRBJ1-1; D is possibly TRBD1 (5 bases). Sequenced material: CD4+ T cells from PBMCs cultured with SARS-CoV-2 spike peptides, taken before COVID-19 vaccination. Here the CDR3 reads CASSHVGGTTEAFF. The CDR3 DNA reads TGTGCCAGCAGCCATGTCGGAGGGACCACTGAAGCTTTCTTT. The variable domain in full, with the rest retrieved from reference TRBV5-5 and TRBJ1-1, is DAGVTQSPTHLIKTRGQQVTLRCSPISGHKSVSWYQQVLGQGPQFIFQYYEKEERGRGNFPDRFSARQFPNYSSELNVNALLLGDSALYLCASSHVGGTTEAFFGQGTRLTVV.